These 23 T cell receptor beta chains share one sample of origin, sequenced in a study of tumor and adjacent non-tumor tissue in lung cancer. TCRbeta libraries were built with three rounds of nested PCR, modified from ARM-PCR. TCRdb called the multiplex PCR reads again in MiXCR, with one record for every CDR3 protein. The sample lists 100,000 or so distinct CDR3 sequences, 75% to 85% seen once, with around 30% in the top ten. No cell sorting was done before RNA was extracted from the tissue. Distant lung tissue was collected more than 3 cm away from the tumor edge. Sequencing was performed on distant non-tumor lung tissue. The receptors derive from a man between 60 and 75 years old with small cell lung cancer.

To note about this clonotype: The junction differs from germline at one of its ends, possibly a read error. This chain connects TRBV29-1 to TRBJ2-7; 8 bases map to TRBD2. Looked up from germline, CDR1 is SQVTM and CDR2 is ANQGSEA. This CDR3 spans 15 amino acids. The CDR3 sequence is CSVEFTSGFSSEQYF. The CDR3 region has the DNA TGCAGCGTCGAGTTCACTAGCGGTTTCTCGTCCGAGCAATACTTC.

Regarding this clonotype: The junction shows a germline mismatch at one end, possibly a read error. The V gene is TRBV11-3, the J gene TRBJ2-3; 8 bases map to TRBD2. Germline V gene sequence: CDR1 SGHNT, CDR2 YENEEA. CDR3 length: 15 amino acids. This CDR3 is CVSSSGTSISDMQYF. As DNA, the CDR3 is TGTGTCAGCAGTTCCGGGACTAGTATTTCCGATATGCAGTATTTT.

This clonotype has a count of ten or more. This sequence joins TRBV29-1 and TRBJ2-1, with 9 bases matching TRBD1. The CDR3 sequence is 14 residues long. Per the germline V gene, CDR1 is SQVTM and CDR2 is ANQGSEA. The junction had 13 bases not matched to a gene; V was cut back by 7 bases and J by 9 bases. The CDR3 DNA sequence: TGCAGCGCCCAAGGGGGTACAGGGGGCAGTGAGCAGTTCTTC. This codes for CSAQGGTGGSEQFF.

With regard to this clonotype: It may be a read error: a sequence one base away is much more abundant. The CDR3 DNA sequence: TGTACCAGCAGCTTACATCAGGGCACCGGGGAGCTGTTTTTT. It translates to CTSSLHQGTGELFF. The J gene is TRBJ2-2, the V gene TRBV7-9; D possibly corresponds to TRBD1 (5 bases). Germline lookup yields CDR1 SEHNR and CDR2 FQNEAQ (reference sequence). This CDR3 is 14 amino acids long.

Concerning this clonotype itself: Germline is not matched at one junction end, which may reflect a read error. V and J are TRBV20-1 and TRBJ2-3, with 9 bases matching TRBD2. Germline V lookup: CDR1 DFQATT, CDR2 SNEGSKA (reference sequence). This CDR3 spans 15 amino acids. CDR3 DNA sequence: TGCAATGCTTGTGGCGGGAGGGGGTCCACATATACGCAGTATTTT. Amino acids: CNACGGRGSTYTQYF.

Comment on this clonotype: A read error may explain this, as a much larger clone is one base away. The chain has TRBV13 and TRBJ2-1; D is perhaps TRBD2 (6 bases). The length of the CDR3 is 15 residues. Per the germline V gene, CDR1 is PRHDT and CDR2 is FYEKMQ (reference sequence). The CDR3 region has the DNA TGTGCCACCGTCAGGTGGGGGGTCTCCTACAATGAGCTGTTCTTC. Translated: CATVRWGVSYNELFF. Combining the CDR3 with reference TRBV13 and TRBJ2-1 gives the whole variable domain AAGVIQSPRHLIKEKRETATLKCYPIPRHDTVYWYQQGPGQDPQFLISFYEKMQSDKGSIPDRFSAQQFSDYHSELNMSSLELGDSALYFCATVRWGVSYNELFFGPGTRLTVL.

The rearrangement uses TRBV6-1 and TRBJ2-3, with a weak D call TRBD2 (5 bases). This CDR3 is built from 16 residues. Germline V gives CDR1 MNHNS, CDR2 SASEGT. The germline V and J ends were trimmed by 6 bases and 3 bases, with 19 bases remaining between them. The CDR3 DNA sequence: TGTGCCAGCAGACCGACTAATGGGAGTATTACAGATACGCAGTATTTT. This encodes CASRPTNGSITDTQYF.

Worth noting for this clonotype: A junction end diverges from the germline sequence, so it may reflect a read error. The chain has TRBV4-2 and TRBJ1-4, with D unresolved. Germline V gene sequence: CDR1 LGHNA, CDR2 YNFKEQ. The CDR3 is made up of 16 amino acids. The CDR3 reads CTSSQAEHITNETLFF. The CDR3 nucleotides read TGTACCAGCAGCCAAGCCGAGCACATAACTAATGAAACACTGTTTTTT.

Note on this clonotype: Germline is not matched at one junction end, which may reflect a read error. The chain has TRBV4-1 and TRBJ2-1, with D unresolved. CDR1 and CDR2 from the germline V gene are MGHRA and YSYEKL. CDR3 size: 15 residues. Here the CDR3 DNA reads TGCACCAGCAGTCAAGATAATATCGGCTACAATGAGCAGTTCTTC. Protein sequence: CTSSQDNIGYNEQFF.

This clonotype was counted between two and nine times. A much bigger clone sits one base away, suggesting this may be a read error. This chain uses TRBV7-8 with TRBJ2-1, with TRBD2 matching over 8 bases. The V gene's germline CDR1 is SGHVS and CDR2 FQNEAQ. This CDR3 has 16 amino acids. The CDR3 reads CASSLGGAGGYNEQLF. The CDR3 DNA follows: TGTGCCAGCAGCTTAGGAGGGGCGGGAGGTTACAATGAGCAGCTCTTC. Full variable domain (remainder filled in from reference TRBV7-8 and TRBJ2-1): GAGVSQSPRYKVAKRGQDVALRCDPISGHVSLFWYQQALGQGPEFLTYFQNEAQLDKSGLPSDRFFAERPEGSVSTLKIQRTQQEDSAVYLCASSLGGAGGYNEQLFGPGTRLTVL.

V and J are TRBV29-1 and TRBJ2-3, with D possibly TRBD2 on 5 matching bases. The CDR3 has 13 amino acids. CDR1 is SQVTM, CDR2 ANQGSEA, per germline. V was clipped by 4 bases and J by 15 bases, with 23 bases between them. CDR3 nucleotide sequence: TGCAGCGTTGCAACGGGAATGGCAGATATGCATTATTTT. Amino acids: CSVATGMADMHYF.

Comments on this clonotype: Likely a read error: the CDR3 ends without its conserved phenylalanine or tryptophan. The chain carries TRBV29-1 and TRBJ2-1; the D gene is possibly TRBD2 (6 bases). Germline CDR1 and CDR2: SQVTM and ANQGSEA. This CDR3 comprises 15 residues. CDR3 DNA: TGTAGCGGAGCCCCGTTGTGGGGGTATTACAATGAGCAGTTCGTC. Protein product: CSGAPLWGYYNEQFV.

V is TRBV4-1 and J is TRBJ2-7, with D possibly called TRBD1 or TRBD2 (6 bases each). Trimming stripped 10 bases from V and 6 bases from J, with 16 bases between. Germline V gene data show CDR1 as MGHRA and CDR2 as YSYEKL. The CDR3 extends over 12 amino acids. The chain's CDR3 is CANRQGGGEQYV. The DNA of the CDR3 is TGCGCCAACAGACAAGGAGGGGGCGAGCAGTACGTC.

This clonotype was recorded a few times. This sequence joins TRBV30 and TRBJ2-1; D gene unclear. CDR1 is GTSNPN and CDR2 is SVGIG in the germline V gene (reference sequence). CDR3 length: 14 residues. Deletions cut 2 bases from V and 8 bases from J, with 16 bases between. The CDR3 nucleotides are TGTGCCTGGAGTAAGCTTTTCCCCCACGATGAGCAGTTCTTC. Translation gives CAWSKLFPHDEQFF.

A note on this clonotype: The CDR3 does not close with the conserved phenylalanine or tryptophan, likely indicating a read error. This chain's CDR3 is CASSAGRQGRGDTEAFI. CDR3 DNA sequence: TGTGCCAGCAGCGCCGGTCGACAGGGACGAGGCGACACTGAAGCTTTCATT. The V and J genes are TRBV5-4 and TRBJ1-1; 7 positions match TRBD1. V trimming: 4 bases; J trimming: 3 bases; junction bases outside the gene matches: 15. The CDR3 spans 17 residues. The V gene's germline CDR1 is SGHNT and CDR2 YYREEE (reference sequence).

This clonotype was detected once. A junction end diverges from the germline sequence, so it may reflect a read error. V is TRBV4-1 and J is TRBJ2-7; D remains ambiguous. Per germline, CDR1 MGHRA and CDR2 YSYEKL. The CDR3 has 14 residues. The CDR3 coding sequence is TGCGCAAGCAGCCTGGAGATATCTACCTACGAGCAGTACTTC. Translating gives CASSLEISTYEQYF.

This rearrangement joins TRBV19 to TRBJ2-1; D not certain. The germline CDR1 and CDR2 sequences are LNHDA and SQIVND (reference sequence). CDR3 size: 14 residues. V lost 7 bases and J 4 bases, leaving 14 bases between the germline ends. CDR3 bases: TGTGCCAGTATTAGGGCCGGGCCTTACAATGAGCAGTTCTTC. As protein: CASIRAGPYNEQFF. Complete variable domain (other parts from reference TRBV19 and TRBJ2-1): DGGITQSPKYLFRKEGQNVTLSCEQNLNHDAMYWYRQDPGQGLRLIYYSQIVNDFQKGDIAEGYSVSREKKESFPLTVTSAQKNPTAFYLCASIRAGPYNEQFFGPGTRLTVL.

Regarding this clonotype: Germline and junction disagree at one end, which may indicate a read error. This chain connects TRBV5-5 to TRBJ1-2; 10 bases are a match to TRBD1. CDR3 length: 13 residues. CDR1 SGHKS and CDR2 YYEKEE come from the germline V gene (reference sequence). CDR3 nucleotides: TGTGTCAGCAGCTTGGAGGGACAGGGGTTCGGGCTCTTC. Translation: CVSSLEGQGFGLF.

As for this clonotype: One end of the junction does not line up with germline, which may come from a read error. The genes are TRBV7-8 and TRBJ1-5; the D gene is possibly TRBD1 (5 bases). CDR3 size: 15 residues. From germline, CDR1 is SGHVS and CDR2 FQNEAQ. CDR3 amino acids: CASSARDGSIQPQHF. Written as DNA, the CDR3 is TGTGCCAGCAGCGCCCGGGACGGTAGCATTCAGCCTCAGCATTTT.

In this sample, this clonotype turned up once. One junction end disagrees with the germline gene, perhaps due to a read error. The CDR3 reads CATQQSSYSEQFF. CDR3 bases: TGTGCCACCCAACAGAGCTCTTACAGTGAGCAGTTCTTC. The V gene is TRBV6-1, the J gene TRBJ2-1; D unclear. The CDR3 totals 13 residues. Per germline, CDR1 MNHNS and CDR2 SASEGT.

The chain links TRBV11-2 to TRBJ2-2; 9 bases match TRBD1. V gave up 1 base and J gave up 10 bases; unmatched junction bases: 7. The CDR3 loop spans 15 amino acids. Germline-derived CDR1 and CDR2 are SGHAT and FQNNGV. CDR3 DNA sequence: TGTGCCAGCAGCTTAGGGACAGGGGACAAGACGGAGCTGTTTTTT. Translation: CASSLGTGDKTELFF.

For this clonotype: At one boundary the junction diverges from the germline segment, which might be a read error. V is TRBV11-2 and J is TRBJ2-1; D uncertain. Germline V gene sequence: CDR1 SGHAT, CDR2 FQNNGV. CDR3 length equals 13 residues. CDR3: CASSLEATGLETF. CDR3 in DNA: TGTGCCAGCAGCTTAGAGGCGACGGGCCTAGAGACCTTC.

V usage is TRBV24-1 and J usage is TRBJ2-5; 7 bases map to TRBD2. With V trimmed by 9 bases and J by 4 bases, 7 bases remained unmatched. CDR1 and CDR2 (germline): KGHDR, SFDVKD. The CDR3 totals 13 residues. DNA of the CDR3: TGTGCCACCGGACTAGTGGGGCTAGAGACCCAGTACTTC. It yields the protein CATGLVGLETQYF.